Listed below are T cell receptor beta chains from one sample, sequenced in a study of shared clonotypes between healthy human individuals. Clones were sequenced by immunoSEQ multiplex PCR, and TCRdb holds only the in-frame ones, with some missing. This sample has about 1,900,000 clones, with around 96% found just once. The specimen sequenced was naive CD8+ T cells sorted from blood. The receptors come from a man younger than 35 in good health. CDR3s include the opening cysteine and the closing phenylalanine or tryptophan. A D gene is named only where the DNA matches it firmly. Only part of the rows carry a size: once, few, many, or a class if the clone is expanded.

d_call	clone_size	v_call	j_call	cdr3_aa	cdr3_nt
NA	NA	TRBV29-1	TRBJ1-1	CSVDMVNTEAFF	TGCAGCGTTGATATGGTGAACACTGAAGCTTTCTTT
NA	once	TRBV19	TRBJ1-2	CASSIWAGHDGYTF	TGTGCCAGTAGTATATGGGCAGGGCACGACGGCTACACCTTC
NA	NA	TRBV5-4	TRBJ2-7	CASSLTPDYEQYF	TGTGCCAGCAGCTTAACACCCGACTACGAGCAGTACTTC
NA	NA	TRBV13	TRBJ2-6	CASSPAGGPSSGANVLTF	TGTGCCAGCAGCCCCGCCGGGGGGCCAAGCTCTGGGGCCAACGTCCTGACTTTC
NA	NA	TRBV28	TRBJ1-2	CASSGQSNNYGYTF	TGTGCCAGCTCCGGGCAATCAAATAACTATGGCTACACCTTC
TRBD1	NA	TRBV19	TRBJ2-7	CASSIGQATEQYF	TGTGCCAGTAGTATTGGACAGGCGACCGAGCAGTACTTC
NA	NA	TRBV5-1	TRBJ2-3	CASSLEVPSTDTQYF	TGCGCCAGCAGCTTGGAGGTACCTAGCACAGATACGCAGTATTTT
TRBD1	NA	TRBV27	TRBJ2-7	CASSYRQGYEQYF	TGTGCCAGCAGTTATAGACAGGGGTACGAGCAGTACTTC
NA	few	TRBV6-1	TRBJ1-6	CASTGQGNSPLHF	TGTGCCAGCACGGGGCAGGGGAATTCACCCCTCCACTTT
TRBD2	NA	TRBV7-9	TRBJ2-1	CASSSQPSGGYNEQFF	TGTGCCAGCAGCTCCCAACCAAGCGGGGGGTACAATGAGCAGTTCTTC
NA	NA	TRBV5-4	TRBJ2-2	CASSPTTGFTGELFF	TGTGCCAGCAGCCCAACCACAGGGTTCACCGGGGAGCTGTTTTTT
NA	NA	TRBV29-1	TRBJ1-2	CSVDRGSNYGYTF	TGCAGCGTTGATCGGGGGTCTAACTATGGCTACACCTTC
NA	NA	TRBV5-1	TRBJ1-4	CASSRGPVLNEKLFF	TGCGCCAGCAGCCGAGGCCCAGTTCTGAATGAAAAACTGTTTTTT
NA	few	TRBV4-1	TRBJ1-3	CASSQDNTSGNTIYF	TGCGCCAGCAGCCAAGATAATACCTCTGGAAACACCATATATTTT
NA	NA	TRBV7-9	TRBJ2-1	CASSSPRTRGAGYNEQFF	TGTGCCAGCAGTAGTCCTCGAACTCGGGGAGCGGGTTACAATGAGCAGTTCTTC
NA	NA	TRBV7-2	TRBJ1-1	CASSPDPNTEAFF	TGTGCCAGCAGCCCCGATCCAAACACTGAAGCTTTCTTT
NA	once	TRBV19	TRBJ2-1	CASSITAIGYNEQFF	TGTGCCAGTAGTATAACTGCGATCGGGTACAATGAGCAGTTCTTC
NA	NA	TRBV7-3	TRBJ2-3	CASSLTPPEDTQYF	TGTGCCAGCAGCTTAACGCCCCCCGAAGATACGCAGTATTTT
NA	NA	TRBV27	TRBJ2-1	CASSLSIVRSYNEQFF	TGTGCCAGCAGTTTATCGATAGTCCGCTCCTACAATGAGCAGTTCTTC
NA	NA	TRBV28	TRBJ2-7	CASSLVPGTGNEQYF	TGTGCCAGCAGTTTGGTCCCAGGTACGGGGAACGAGCAGTACTTC
NA	NA	TRBV20-1	TRBJ2-7	CSARAPGEQYF	TGCAGTGCTAGGGCCCCCGGCGAGCAGTACTTC
TRBD2	NA	TRBV6-5	TRBJ2-1	CASSPSGRDYNEQFF	TGTGCCAGCTCCCCTAGCGGGAGGGACTACAATGAGCAGTTCTTC
TRBD2	NA	TRBV6-1	TRBJ2-7	CASSEAGGLADYEQYF	TGTGCCAGCAGTGAAGCAGGGGGACTAGCGGACTACGAGCAGTACTTC
NA	NA	TRBV15	TRBJ2-3	CATSSGGQGSTDTQYF	TGTGCCACCAGCAGTGGAGGGCAGGGAAGCACAGATACGCAGTATTTT
NA	once	TRBV4-1	TRBJ2-7	CASSQGAAAYYEQYF	TGCGCCAGCAGCCAAGGCGCAGCTGCCTACTACGAGCAGTACTTC
NA	NA	TRBV4-1	TRBJ2-7	CASSQVSDDYEQYF	TGCGCCAGCAGCCAAGTCTCCGACGACTACGAGCAGTACTTC
NA	NA	TRBV14	TRBJ2-7	CASSPLSSGKQYF	TGTGCCAGCAGCCCTTTGAGTTCGGGGAAGCAGTACTTC
NA	NA	TRBV5-1	TRBJ2-1	CANGTYGQPFSNNEQFF	TGCGCCAATGGGACCTATGGACAGCCCTTTTCGAACAATGAGCAGTTCTTC